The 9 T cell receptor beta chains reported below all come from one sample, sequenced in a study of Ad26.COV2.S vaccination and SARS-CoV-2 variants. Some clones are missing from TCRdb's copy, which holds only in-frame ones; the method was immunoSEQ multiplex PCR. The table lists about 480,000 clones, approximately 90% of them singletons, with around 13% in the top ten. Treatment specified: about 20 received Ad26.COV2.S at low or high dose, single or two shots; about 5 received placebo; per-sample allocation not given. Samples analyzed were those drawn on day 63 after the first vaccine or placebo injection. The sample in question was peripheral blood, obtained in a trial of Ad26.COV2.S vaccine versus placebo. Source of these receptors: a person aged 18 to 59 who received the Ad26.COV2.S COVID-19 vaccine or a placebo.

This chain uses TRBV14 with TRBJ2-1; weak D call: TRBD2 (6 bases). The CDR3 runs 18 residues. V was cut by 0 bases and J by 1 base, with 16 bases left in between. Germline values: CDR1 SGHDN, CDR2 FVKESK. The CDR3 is CASSQERGSGLSYNEQFF. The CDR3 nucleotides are TGTGCCAGCAGCCAAGAGAGAGGAAGCGGGCTATCCTACAATGAGCAGTTCTTC.

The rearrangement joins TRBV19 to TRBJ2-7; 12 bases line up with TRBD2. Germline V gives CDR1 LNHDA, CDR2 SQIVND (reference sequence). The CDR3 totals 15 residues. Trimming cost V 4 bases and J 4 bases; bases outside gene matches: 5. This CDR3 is CASSTGGLAGYEQYF. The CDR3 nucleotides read TGTGCCAGTAGTACTGGGGGACTAGCGGGTTACGAGCAGTACTTC.

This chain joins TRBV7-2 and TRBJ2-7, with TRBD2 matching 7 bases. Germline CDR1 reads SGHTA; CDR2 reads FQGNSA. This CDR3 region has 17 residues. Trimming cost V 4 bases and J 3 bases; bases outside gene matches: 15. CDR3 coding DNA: TGTGCCAGCAGCTCGTCCGTGAACGGGAGGACCAACTACGAGCAGTACTTC. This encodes CASSSSVNGRTNYEQYF.

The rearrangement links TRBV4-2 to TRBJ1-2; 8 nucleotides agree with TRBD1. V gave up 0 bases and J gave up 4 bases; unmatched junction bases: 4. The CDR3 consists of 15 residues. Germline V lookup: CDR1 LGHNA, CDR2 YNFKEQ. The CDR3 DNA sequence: TGTGCCAGCAGCCAAGAGACAGGGGCTGTCTATGGCTACACCTTC. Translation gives CASSQETGAVYGYTF.

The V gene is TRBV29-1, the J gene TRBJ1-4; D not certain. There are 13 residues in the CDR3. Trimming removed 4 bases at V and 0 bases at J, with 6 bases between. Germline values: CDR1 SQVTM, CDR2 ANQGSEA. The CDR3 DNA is TGCAGCGTTGGCGGCGCAACTAATGAAAAACTGTTTTTT. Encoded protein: CSVGGATNEKLFF.

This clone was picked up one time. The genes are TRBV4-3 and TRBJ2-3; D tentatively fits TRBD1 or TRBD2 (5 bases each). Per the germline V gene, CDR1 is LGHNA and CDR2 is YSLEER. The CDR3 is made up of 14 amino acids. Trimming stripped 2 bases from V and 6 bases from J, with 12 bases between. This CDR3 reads CASSQRGPSDTQYF. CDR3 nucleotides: TGCGCCAGCAGCCAACGGGGACCATCGGATACGCAGTATTTT.

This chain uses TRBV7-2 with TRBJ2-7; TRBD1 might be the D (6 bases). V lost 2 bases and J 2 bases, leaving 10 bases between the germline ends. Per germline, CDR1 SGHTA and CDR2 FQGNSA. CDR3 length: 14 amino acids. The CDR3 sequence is CASSLRGSAYEQYF. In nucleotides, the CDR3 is TGTGCCAGCAGCTTAAGGGGGAGTGCCTACGAGCAGTACTTC.

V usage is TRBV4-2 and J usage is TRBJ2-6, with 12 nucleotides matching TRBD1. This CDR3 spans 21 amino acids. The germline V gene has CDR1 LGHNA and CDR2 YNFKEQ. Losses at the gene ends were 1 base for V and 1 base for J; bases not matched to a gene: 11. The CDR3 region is CASSQVRSWGQGASGANVLTF. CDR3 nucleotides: TGTGCCAGCAGCCAAGTCCGGAGTTGGGGACAGGGGGCTTCTGGGGCCAACGTCCTGACTTTC.

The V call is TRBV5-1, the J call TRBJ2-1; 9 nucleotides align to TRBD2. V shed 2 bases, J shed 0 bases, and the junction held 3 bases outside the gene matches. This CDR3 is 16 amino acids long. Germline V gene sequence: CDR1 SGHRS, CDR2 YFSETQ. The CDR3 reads CASSFSGGSSYNEQFF. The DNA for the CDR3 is TGCGCCAGCAGCTTTAGCGGGGGAAGCTCCTACAATGAGCAGTTCTTC.